This entry lists 10 T cell receptor beta chains sequenced from one sample in a study of blood T cell repertoires in COVID-19. Profiling relied on immunoSEQ multiplex PCR, and the TCRdb table lists in-frame clones only, not all of them. This sample has under 350,000 clones; 80% to 90% occur once, and the top ten carry about 4.2%. Material: PBMCs or T cells enriched from blood (not recorded which). Receptors originate from a woman aged 40 to 50 with acute COVID-19.

This chain connects TRBV24-1 to TRBJ1-1; 10 nucleotides line up with TRBD1. The junction had 9 bases not matched to a gene; V was cut back by 4 bases and J by 5 bases. The CDR3 has 16 amino acids. CDR1 is KGHDR and CDR2 is SFDVKD in the germline V gene. The CDR3 here is CATSESRGQGQTEAFF. The CDR3 DNA is TGTGCCACCAGTGAAAGTAGGGGACAGGGGCAGACTGAAGCTTTCTTT.

This sequence joins TRBV5-1 and TRBJ1-5; D is ambiguous. Germline CDR1 is SGHRS and CDR2 is YFSETQ. The CDR3 contains 12 residues. Trimming stripped 4 bases from V and 9 bases from J, with 11 bases between. The CDR3 coding sequence is TGCGCCAGCAGCCGTCGGTCTCCGCCCCAGCATTTT. It is translated as CASSRRSPPQHF.

As concerns this clone: Other DNA sequences of this sample code for an identical CDR3. The CDR3 nucleotides read TGTGCCAGCTCAGAGGGGGTGAACACTGAAGCTTTCTTT. Translated: CASSEGVNTEAFF. The rearrangement uses TRBV18 and TRBJ1-1, with a tentative D call TRBD1 (6 bases). The CDR3 runs 13 residues. V lost 5 bases, J lost 0 bases, and 7 bases lay in between. CDR1 KGHSH and CDR2 LQKENI come from the germline V gene.

The chain joins TRBV7-3 to TRBJ2-5; 9 nucleotides agree with TRBD2. The CDR3 is 15 residues long. The germline V gene encodes CDR1 SGHTA and CDR2 FQGTGA. J lost 1 base, V lost 1 base, and 1 base had no gene match. CDR3 sequence: CASSLSGRAQETQYF. CDR3 bases: TGTGCCAGCAGCTTAAGCGGGAGGGCCCAAGAGACCCAGTACTTC.

The genes are TRBV5-1 and TRBJ1-1; 7 bases agree with TRBD1. From germline, CDR1 is SGHRS and CDR2 YFSETQ. CDR3 length: 12 amino acids. Trimming took 4 bases from V and 5 from J; bases not matched to a gene: 2. The CDR3 loop reads CASSQTGTEAFF. CDR3 nucleotides: TGCGCCAGCAGCCAGACAGGGACTGAAGCTTTCTTT.

V gene TRBV3-1 (or the pseudogene TRBV3-2) combines with J gene TRBJ1-2; D gene ambiguous. The CDR3 runs to 13 residues. Germline CDR1 and CDR2: LGHDT and YNNKEL (reference sequence). Trimming removed 4 bases from V and 4 bases from J, with 10 bases in between. The CDR3 spells CASSPLEAYGYTF. CDR3 DNA sequence: TGTGCCAGCAGCCCCCTCGAGGCCTATGGCTACACCTTC.

The CDR3 DNA sequence: TGTGCCAGCAGTTTCAAATACAGGGTTGCCTATGGCTACACCTTC. It codes for CASSFKYRVAYGYTF. The chain links TRBV28 to TRBJ1-2, with TRBD1 as a possible D gene (6 bases). The CDR3 spans 15 residues. The V end lost 3 bases, the J end lost 4 bases, and 15 bases lay between the germline ends. Germline values: CDR1 MDHEN, CDR2 SYDVKM.

The rearrangement links TRBV4-2 to TRBJ2-1; TRBD1 might be the D (6 bases). Germline CDR1 reads LGHNA; CDR2 reads YNFKEQ. Trimming left V 0 bases short and J 4 bases short, with 10 bases between. This CDR3 comprises 15 residues. For the CDR3, the DNA is TGTGCCAGCAGCCAAGAAGGACAGAGTTACAATGAGCAGTTCTTC. It specifies CASSQEGQSYNEQFF.

The rearrangement uses TRBV10-2 and TRBJ1-4; 7 nucleotides align to TRBD1. Trimming took 7 bases from V and 8 from J; bases not matched to a gene: 7. Germline lookup yields CDR1 WSHSY and CDR2 SAAADI. This CDR3 spans 13 amino acids. CDR3 loop: CASNGQVGEKLFF. For the CDR3, the DNA is TGCGCCAGCAACGGACAGGTGGGGGAAAAACTGTTTTTT.

This chain connects TRBV2 to TRBJ1-6; TRBD1 matches at 8 bases. This CDR3 is built from 15 residues. The V gene end was trimmed by 8 bases and the J gene end by 1 base; junction bases not matched to a gene: 4. CDR1 and CDR2 (germline): SNHLY, FYNNEI. The CDR3 DNA follows: TGTGCCAGCGAAAGGGACAGGTCCTATAATTCACCCCTCCACTTT. This codes for CASERDRSYNSPLHF.